Listed below are T cell receptor beta chains from one sample, sequenced in a study of blood T cells in healthy people across ages. TCRdb fed the 5' RACE reads into MiXCR, producing one record per CDR3 protein. The sample lists hundreds of thousands of distinct CDR3 sequences, around 20% occurring once. What was sequenced was blood. The receptors were gathered from a man between 65 and 85 years old in good health. Both conserved end residues are part of each CDR3. D genes are given only for firm matches. Only some rows state a clone size, as once, few, many or a class for expanded clones.

>few|TRBD2|TRBV18|TRBJ2-2
CASSPRASGAPTNTGGLFF
TGTGCCAGCTCACCACGGGCTAGCGGGGCCCCAACGAACACCGGGGGGCTGTTTTTT
>NA|NA|TRBV6-5|TRBJ2-1
CASSNGANYNEQFF
TGTGCCAGCAGTAACGGGGCTAACTACAATGAGCAGTTCTTC
>NA|TRBD1|TRBV13|TRBJ1-4
CASSSATGTEREKLFF
TGTGCCAGCAGCTCAGCGACCGGGACAGAGCGCGAAAAACTGTTTTTT
>NA|NA|TRBV20-1|TRBJ1-1
CSARGGIRQTKEAFF
TGCAGTGCTAGGGGCGGTATCCGGCAAACGAAGGAAGCTTTCTTT
>NA|TRBD2|TRBV4-1|TRBJ2-5
CASSPILLAGEETQYF
TGCGCCAGCAGCCCGATATTACTAGCGGGGGAGGAGACCCAGTACTTC
>NA|NA|TRBV28|TRBJ2-7
CASPSWEPNEQYF
TGTGCCAGCCCCTCCTGGGAACCCAACGAGCAGTACTTC
>few|NA|TRBV21-1|TRBJ2-2
CASSKESTRATPNTGELFF
TGTGCCAGCAGCAAAGAAAGCACCCGGGCGACACCGAACACCGGGGAGCTGTTTTTT
>few|NA|TRBV25-1|TRBJ1-2
CASSEYTHLYGYTF
TGTGCCAGCAGTGAATATACCCATTTATATGGCTACACCTTC
>NA|TRBD2|TRBV10-3|TRBJ2-4
CAISTTTSDIQYF
TGTGCCATCAGTACTACGACTAGCGACATTCAGTACTTC
>few|TRBD2|TRBV29-1|TRBJ2-7
CSVNAGTSTSEQYF
TGCAGCGTGAACGCCGGGACTAGCACCTCCGAGCAGTACTTC